This entry is about one T cell receptor beta chain. Its antigen is as yet unknown. Germline assignment: CDR1 GTSNPN and CDR2 SVGIG (reference sequence). The length of the CDR3 is 13 residues. V was shortened by 6 bases and J by 8 bases, with 16 bases between the two germline ends. This record belongs to a study of cytomegalovirus exposure and HLA in healthy donors. General observations from the study: In a later analysis, at a false discovery rate of 0.05, 16,951 TCR beta sequences were associated with HLA alleles. TCR beta chains numbering approximately 150 were designated cytomegalovirus-associated.

Though probably carrying unrecorded immune exposures, donors were nominally healthy at sampling. In the PCR, 60 Vbeta and 13 Jbeta primers were used. Using immunoSEQ multiplex PCR, the repertoire was profiled, and TCRdb retains in-frame clones only, with some absent. The data contain about 150,000 clones, about four fifths of them singletons. The receptor's source is a woman in her forties in good health and CMV-seropositive. What was sequenced was PBMCs. The rearrangement uses TRBV30 and TRBJ2-2; D is perhaps TRBD2 (6 bases). The chain's CDR3 is CACLGLGVGELFF. The CDR3 DNA reads as TGTGCCTGTCTGGGACTGGGGGTTGGGGAGCTGTTTTTT.